The rows below give T cell receptor beta chains drawn from one sample of a study of shared clonotypes between healthy human individuals. Libraries were prepared by immunoSEQ multiplex PCR; TCRdb keeps only in-frame clonotypes and omits some of them. This table has 650,000 to 800,000 clones, over 55% appearing once. Material for sequencing was memory CD4+ T cells sorted from blood. Receptor source: a woman in her twenties or thirties in good health. The CDR3 runs from the conserved cysteine through the conserved F or W. The D gene is left open where the match is weak. Clone size is given for some rows only: seen once, a few or many times, or a class if the clone is expanded.

DNA	CDR3	D	size	J	V
TGTGCCAGCAGCCACCGGGACAGGGAGAAAGATACGCAGTATTTT	CASSHRDREKDTQYF	TRBD1	NA	TRBJ2-3	TRBV7-6
TGTGCCAGCAGCTTGGGCGGATCGACATATGGCTACACCTTC	CASSLGGSTYGYTF	NA	NA	TRBJ1-2	TRBV5-5
TGTGCCAGCAGTCCCTTGGACAGGGACGACTACGAGCAGTACTTC	CASSPLDRDDYEQYF	TRBD1	NA	TRBJ2-7	TRBV27
TGTGCCAGTAGTCCCCGGGGAGGGGCCGAGGGAAACACTGAAGCTTTCTTT	CASSPRGGAEGNTEAFF	NA	NA	TRBJ1-1	TRBV19
TGTGCCTGGAGCCCTCAAGGGGCCAAGGGGACGGGCGAGCAGTACTTC	CAWSPQGAKGTGEQYF	NA	NA	TRBJ2-7	TRBV30
TGTGCCAGCAGTGCCCGATCCGTCGGGTTATCAACTAATGAAAAACTGTTTTTT	CASSARSVGLSTNEKLFF	NA	NA	TRBJ1-4	TRBV6-1
TGCGCCAGCAGCTCCTTCCCGGGCACAGATACGCAGTATTTT	CASSSFPGTDTQYF	NA	once	TRBJ2-3	TRBV5-1
TGTGCCAGCAGTTATCTCTTCCGGGACAGGACCTACGAGCAGTACTTC	CASSYLFRDRTYEQYF	TRBD1	NA	TRBJ2-7	TRBV6-7
TGTGCCAGCAGCCATCTCTTTAAGCCACAAAGTCAGGCCAACGTCCTGACTTTC	CASSHLFKPQSQANVLTF	NA	NA	TRBJ2-6	TRBV7-7
TGCGCCAGCAGCTCCTTGCCGCCCGGGTCTGACCCCTACGAGCAGTACTTC	CASSSLPPGSDPYEQYF	NA	NA	TRBJ2-7	TRBV5-1
TGTGCCAGCAGCCCCGGTTATTCGCCCTACGAGCAGTACTTC	CASSPGYSPYEQYF	NA	NA	TRBJ2-7	TRBV5-7
TGCGCCAGCAGAGGTGCGGGAGGCGTTTTGTATTTT	CASRGAGGVLYF	TRBD2	NA	TRBJ2-3	TRBV10-1
TGCGCCAGCAGCACGGACAGGCAGAACACCGGGGAGCTGTTTTTT	CASSTDRQNTGELFF	TRBD1	NA	TRBJ2-2	TRBV5-1
TGTGCCAGTAAAATGGCGGCTAGCGGGAGTATTGGGGAGCTGTTTTTT	CASKMAASGSIGELFF	TRBD2	NA	TRBJ2-2	TRBV19
TGTGCCAGCAGTCCGCATTCCGGGACATCGGGCGGCTACACCTTC	CASSPHSGTSGGYTF	NA	NA	TRBJ1-2	TRBV28
TGTGCCAGCAGTTGGGGTACAGGCTCCGCGACTGAAGCTTTCTTT	CASSWGTGSATEAFF	NA	NA	TRBJ1-1	TRBV6-5
TGTGCCAGCAGCTCCTCCAGCGGGAGCATTGCCAATGAGCAGTTCTTC	CASSSSSGSIANEQFF	TRBD2	once	TRBJ2-1	TRBV11-3
TGTGCCAGCAGTTCCGCGGGGCCCCCGGGGGACAATGAGCAGTTCTTC	CASSSAGPPGDNEQFF	NA	NA	TRBJ2-1	TRBV28
TGTGCCAGCGGGGCGGCGAGCTCTGGAAACACCATATATTTT	CASGAASSGNTIYF	NA	NA	TRBJ1-3	TRBV5-5
TGTGCCAGCAGTTACCAGGGGGTCCTGTACACTGAAGCTTTCTTT	CASSYQGVLYTEAFF	TRBD1	NA	TRBJ1-1	TRBV28
TGTGCCAGTAGTATGCGGGGAGGGACGGCGAACACTGAAGCTTTCTTT	CASSMRGGTANTEAFF	NA	NA	TRBJ1-1	TRBV19
TGCGCCAGCAGCCTCCCGGGACAGGGAGACTATGGCTACACCTTC	CASSLPGQGDYGYTF	TRBD1	NA	TRBJ1-2	TRBV4-1
TGTGCCAGCAGCTTTGGAAACAATGAAAAACTGTTTTTT	CASSFGNNEKLFF	NA	NA	TRBJ1-4	TRBV5-4
TGTGCCAGCAGGAAACAGGGGGCGTCTGAAGCTTTCTTT	CASRKQGASEAFF	TRBD1	few	TRBJ1-1	TRBV6-1
TGCGCCAGCAGCTTGGCTGGGAGTGGATACGAGCAGTACTTC	CASSLAGSGYEQYF	NA	NA	TRBJ2-7	TRBV5-1
TGTGCCAGCAGCCGGGAGATGGGGGCAAACTCCTACAATGAGCAGTTCTTC	CASSREMGANSYNEQFF	NA	NA	TRBJ2-1	TRBV2
TGTGCCAGTAGTCTCCGGGACAGCAATCAGCCCCAGCATTTT	CASSLRDSNQPQHF	NA	once	TRBJ1-5	TRBV19
TGCGCCAGCAGCTTGGCCATACGGCAAGAGACCCAGTACTTC	CASSLAIRQETQYF	NA	once	TRBJ2-5	TRBV5-1
TGTGCCAGCAGCGCGGGACTAGCGGGGGACGGCGTCTCCTACGAGCAGTACTTC	CASSAGLAGDGVSYEQYF	TRBD2	few	TRBJ2-7	TRBV5-5
TGTGCCAGCAGCTTGGTCCCTTTGAGCACAGATACGCAGTATTTT	CASSLVPLSTDTQYF	NA	NA	TRBJ2-3	TRBV11-2
TGTGCCAGCAGCGTCGGTGAGGTACAAAGCGAGCAGTACTTC	CASSVGEVQSEQYF	NA	NA	TRBJ2-7	TRBV5-6
TGTGCCAGCAGCTTAAGCGGCAGTCTCTCTGGAAACACCATATATTTT	CASSLSGSLSGNTIYF	NA	once	TRBJ1-3	TRBV7-2
TGTGCCAGCAGTGCCGAGCGGTACGAGCAGTACTTC	CASSAERYEQYF	NA	NA	TRBJ2-7	TRBV27
TGTGCCAGCAGCGTAGCTGTTGAGAGCCAAAACATTCAGTACTTC	CASSVAVESQNIQYF	NA	few	TRBJ2-4	TRBV9
TGCGCCAGCAATACAAACTTTTACAATGAGCAGTTCTTC	CASNTNFYNEQFF	NA	many	TRBJ2-1	TRBV5-1
TGTGCCAGCAGTGAAGGGGAGCTCGAGCAGTACTTC	CASSEGELEQYF	NA	NA	TRBJ2-7	TRBV6-1
TGTGCCAGCAGTTTCCAAGCGGGAGCCACAAACATTCAGTACTTC	CASSFQAGATNIQYF	TRBD2	NA	TRBJ2-4	TRBV27
TGTGCCAGCAGTTTTAGTCAGACGACCTACGAGCAGTACTTC	CASSFSQTTYEQYF	NA	NA	TRBJ2-7	TRBV27
TGCAGCGCCCGGACTAGCGGGAAAGAGACCCAGTACTTC	CSARTSGKETQYF	TRBD2	NA	TRBJ2-5	TRBV29-1
TGTGCCAGCAGCCCTGGGGGACGACAGGGGGGAGGAAACACCATATATTTT	CASSPGGRQGGGNTIYF	TRBD1	NA	TRBJ1-3	TRBV9
TGCGCCAGCAGCTCCCTGGAGGGGGGATCTTCCTACGAGCAGTACTTC	CASSSLEGGSSYEQYF	NA	NA	TRBJ2-7	TRBV5-1
TGTGCCAGCAGTTACTACGGGACAGGCGACACCGGGGAGCTGTTTTTT	CASSYYGTGDTGELFF	TRBD1	NA	TRBJ2-2	TRBV5-8
TGTGCCAGCAGTCAGAGCGTTGTAGCCACCAAAGGGCCCCAGCATTTT	CASSQSVVATKGPQHF	NA	few	TRBJ1-5	TRBV6-6
TGTGCCAGCAGTTTATGGACACTAGTATCCTACGAGCAGTACTTC	CASSLWTLVSYEQYF	NA	NA	TRBJ2-7	TRBV28
TGCGCCAGTAAGACCGGACAGGGGGCTGGTGAGACCCAGTACTTC	CASKTGQGAGETQYF	TRBD1	NA	TRBJ2-5	TRBV5-1
TGTGCCAGCAGTGATAGGCAGGACCAAGAGACCCAGTACTTC	CASSDRQDQETQYF	NA	NA	TRBJ2-5	TRBV25-1
TGTGCCAGCAGCTTGGCGAATTCCTACGAGCAGTACTTC	CASSLANSYEQYF	NA	NA	TRBJ2-7	TRBV5-4
TGTGCCAGTAGTACCCTAGTTTCCGGGGCGATTCAGTACTTC	CASSTLVSGAIQYF	NA	many	TRBJ2-4	TRBV19
TGTGCCACCAGCAGAGATTCCAGGGATGACTATGGCTACACCTTC	CATSRDSRDDYGYTF	NA	NA	TRBJ1-2	TRBV15
TGTGCCAGCTCACCGGACAGGGGGAACAATCAGCCCCAGCATTTT	CASSPDRGNNQPQHF	TRBD1	NA	TRBJ1-5	TRBV18
TGTGCCAGCAGTGACTCTCTAGCTGCTGTCAATGAGCAGTTCTTC	CASSDSLAAVNEQFF	NA	NA	TRBJ2-1	TRBV6-4
TGTGCCAGCAGCCGGGACAGGGGCACAGATACGCAGTATTTT	CASSRDRGTDTQYF	TRBD1	few	TRBJ2-3	TRBV2
TGTGCCAGCAGCCACGGAGCGGGGCCTGAAAAACTGTTTTTT	CASSHGAGPEKLFF	NA	NA	TRBJ1-4	TRBV27
TGTGCCAGCAGTTTCTGGCGGACGACTCAAGAGACCCAGTACTTC	CASSFWRTTQETQYF	NA	NA	TRBJ2-5	TRBV28